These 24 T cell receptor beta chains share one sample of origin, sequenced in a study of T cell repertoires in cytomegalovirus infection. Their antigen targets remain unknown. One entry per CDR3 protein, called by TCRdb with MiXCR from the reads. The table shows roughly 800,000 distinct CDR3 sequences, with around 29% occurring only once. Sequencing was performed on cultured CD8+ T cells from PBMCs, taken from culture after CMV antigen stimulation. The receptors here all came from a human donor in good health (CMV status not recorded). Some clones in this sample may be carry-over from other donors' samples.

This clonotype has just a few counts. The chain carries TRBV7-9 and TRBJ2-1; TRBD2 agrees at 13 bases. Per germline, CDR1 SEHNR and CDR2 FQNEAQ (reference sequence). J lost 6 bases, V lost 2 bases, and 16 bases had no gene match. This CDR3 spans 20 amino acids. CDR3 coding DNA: TGTGCCAGCAGCTTACCCCTTGAGACTAGCGGGGGGTTTATAAGCAATGAGCAGTTCTTC. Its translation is CASSLPLETSGGFISNEQFF.

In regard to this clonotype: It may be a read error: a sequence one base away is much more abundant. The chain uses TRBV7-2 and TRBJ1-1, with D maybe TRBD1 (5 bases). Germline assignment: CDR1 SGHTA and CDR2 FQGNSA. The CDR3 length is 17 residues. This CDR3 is CVSSLYYPLTVNTEAFF. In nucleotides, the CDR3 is TGTGTCAGCAGCTTATACTATCCCTTGACAGTGAACACTGAAGCTTTCTTT.

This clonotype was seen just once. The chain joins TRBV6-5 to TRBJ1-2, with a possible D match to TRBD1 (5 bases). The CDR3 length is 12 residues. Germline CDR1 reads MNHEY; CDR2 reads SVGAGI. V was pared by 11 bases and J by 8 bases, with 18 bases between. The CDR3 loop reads CACYRDLAGYTF. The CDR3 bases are TGTGCCTGTTACCGGGACCTGGCGGGCTACACCTTC.

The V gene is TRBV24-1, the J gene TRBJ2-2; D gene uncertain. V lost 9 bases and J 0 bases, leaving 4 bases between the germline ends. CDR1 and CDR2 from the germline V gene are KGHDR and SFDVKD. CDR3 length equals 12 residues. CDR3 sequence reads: CATLTNTGELFF. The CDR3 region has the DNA TGTGCCACCCTGACGAACACCGGGGAGCTGTTTTTT.

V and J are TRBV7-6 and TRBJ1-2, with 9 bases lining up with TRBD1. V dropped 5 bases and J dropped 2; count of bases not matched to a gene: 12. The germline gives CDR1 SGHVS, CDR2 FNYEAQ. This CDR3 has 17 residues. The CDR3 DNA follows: TGTGCCAGCAGCCCTACTCCGGACAGGGGCAACAACTATGGCTACACCTTC. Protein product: CASSPTPDRGNNYGYTF.

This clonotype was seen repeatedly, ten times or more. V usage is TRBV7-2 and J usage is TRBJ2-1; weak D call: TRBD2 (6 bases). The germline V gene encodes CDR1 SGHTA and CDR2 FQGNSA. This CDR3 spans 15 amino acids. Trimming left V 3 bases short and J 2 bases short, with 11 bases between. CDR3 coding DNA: TGTGCCAGCAGCTTTAGCGGAAACCCCTACAATGAGCAGTTCTTC. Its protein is CASSFSGNPYNEQFF. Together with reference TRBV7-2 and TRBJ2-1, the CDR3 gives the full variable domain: GAGVSQSPSNKVTEKGKDVELRCDPISGHTALYWYRQSLGQGLEFLIYFQGNSAPDKSGLPSDRFSAERTGGSVSTLTIQRTQQEDSAVYLCASSFSGNPYNEQFFGPGTRLTVL.

DNA of the CDR3: TGTGCCAGCAGTTACTCGGCTAGCGGGGGATACAATGAGCAGTTCTTC. Translated, it gives CASSYSASGGYNEQFF. The rearrangement links TRBV6-5 to TRBJ2-1, with TRBD2 matching 10 bases. This CDR3 has 16 amino acids. Germline lookup yields CDR1 MNHEY and CDR2 SVGAGI. V was clipped by 0 bases and J by 4 bases; unmatched bases: 3.

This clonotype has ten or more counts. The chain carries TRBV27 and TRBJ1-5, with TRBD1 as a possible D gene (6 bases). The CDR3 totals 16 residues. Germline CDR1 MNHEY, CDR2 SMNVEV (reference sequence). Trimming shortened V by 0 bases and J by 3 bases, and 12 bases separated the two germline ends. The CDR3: CASSLSGRGYNQPQHF. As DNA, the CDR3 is TGTGCCAGCAGTTTATCAGGCAGGGGCTACAATCAGCCCCAGCATTTT.

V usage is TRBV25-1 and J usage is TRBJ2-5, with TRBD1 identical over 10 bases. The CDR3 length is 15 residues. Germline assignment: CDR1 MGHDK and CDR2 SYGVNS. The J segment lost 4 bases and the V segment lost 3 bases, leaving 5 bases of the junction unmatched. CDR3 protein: CASSDPTGGPETQYF. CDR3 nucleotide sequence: TGTGCCAGCAGTGATCCGACAGGGGGCCCAGAGACCCAGTACTTC.

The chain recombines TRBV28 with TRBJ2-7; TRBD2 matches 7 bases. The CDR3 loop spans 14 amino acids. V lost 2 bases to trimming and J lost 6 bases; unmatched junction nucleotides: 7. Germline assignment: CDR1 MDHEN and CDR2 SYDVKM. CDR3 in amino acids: CASSLRGLVGEQYV. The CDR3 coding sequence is TGTGCCAGCAGTTTACGTGGACTAGTTGGCGAGCAGTACGTC.

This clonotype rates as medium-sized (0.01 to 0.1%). CDR3 region: CASSPGASSGANVLTF. The CDR3 DNA sequence: TGTGCCAGCAGCCCCGGTGCCAGCTCTGGGGCCAACGTCCTGACTTTC. The V gene is TRBV6-1, the J gene TRBJ2-6; no definite D call. The CDR3 totals 16 residues. Trimming cost V 6 bases and J 0 bases, with 12 bases left between them. CDR1 and CDR2 (germline): MNHNS, SASEGT.

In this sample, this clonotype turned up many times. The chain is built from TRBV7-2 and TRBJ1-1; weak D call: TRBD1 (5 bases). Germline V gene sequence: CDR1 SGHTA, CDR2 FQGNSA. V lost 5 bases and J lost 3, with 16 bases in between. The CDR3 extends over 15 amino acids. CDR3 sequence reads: CASSPWGGLYTEAFF. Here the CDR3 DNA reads TGTGCCAGCAGCCCATGGGGCGGGTTGTACACTGAAGCTTTCTTT.

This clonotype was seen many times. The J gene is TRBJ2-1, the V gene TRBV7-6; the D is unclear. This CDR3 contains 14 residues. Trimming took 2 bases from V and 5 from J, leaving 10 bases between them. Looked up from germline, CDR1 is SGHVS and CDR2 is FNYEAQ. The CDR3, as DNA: TGTGCCAGCAGCTTACCCGGGTCCAACAATGAGCAGTTCTTC. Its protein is CASSLPGSNNEQFF.

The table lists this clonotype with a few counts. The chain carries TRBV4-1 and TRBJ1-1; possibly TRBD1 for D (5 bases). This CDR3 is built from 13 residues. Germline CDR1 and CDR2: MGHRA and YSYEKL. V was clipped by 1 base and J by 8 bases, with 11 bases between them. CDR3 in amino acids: CASSQVAAGEAFF. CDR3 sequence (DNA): TGCGCCAGCAGCCAAGTGGCGGCAGGGGAAGCTTTCTTT.

The CDR3 nucleotides are TGTGCCAGCAGCTTGAGGGGAAGGGTCCAATCTCGGACTAGCGGGGGGGCCTACGAGCAGTACGTC. Translation: CASSLRGRVQSRTSGGAYEQYV. V and J are TRBV5-5 and TRBJ2-7; 15 bases line up with TRBD2. The germline gives CDR1 SGHKS, CDR2 YYEKEE (reference sequence). This CDR3 spans 22 amino acids. Trimming took 1 base from V and 2 from J; bases not matched to a gene: 19.

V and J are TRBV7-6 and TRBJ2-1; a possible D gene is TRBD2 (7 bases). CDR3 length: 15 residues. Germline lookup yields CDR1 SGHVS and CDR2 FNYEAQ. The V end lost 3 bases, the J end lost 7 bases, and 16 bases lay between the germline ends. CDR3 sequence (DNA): TGTGCCAGCAGCTTGAGGGGGGGCCGGGTAAATGAGCAGTTCTTC. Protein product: CASSLRGGRVNEQFF.

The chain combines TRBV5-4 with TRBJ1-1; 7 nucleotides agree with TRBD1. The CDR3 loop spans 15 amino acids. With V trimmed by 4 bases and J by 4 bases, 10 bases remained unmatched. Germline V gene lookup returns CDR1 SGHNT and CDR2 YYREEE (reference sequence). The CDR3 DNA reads TGTGCCAGCAGCGGAAACAGGGGAGTAGGCACTGAAGCTTTCTTT. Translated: CASSGNRGVGTEAFF.

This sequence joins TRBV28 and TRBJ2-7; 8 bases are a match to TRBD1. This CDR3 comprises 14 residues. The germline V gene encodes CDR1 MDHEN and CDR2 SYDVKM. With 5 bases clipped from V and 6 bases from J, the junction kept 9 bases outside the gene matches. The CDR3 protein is CASSPGQVFSEQYV. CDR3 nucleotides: TGTGCCAGCAGTCCGGGACAGGTTTTTTCCGAGCAGTACGTC.

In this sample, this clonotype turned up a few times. CDR3 residues: CASSPRLAGEDNEQFF. The CDR3 DNA sequence: TGTGCCAGCAGCCCCCGACTAGCGGGGGAGGACAATGAGCAGTTCTTC. The gene calls are TRBV13 and TRBJ2-1, with 12 bases lining up with TRBD2. Germline assignment: CDR1 PRHDT and CDR2 FYEKMQ (reference sequence). J gave up 5 bases and V 5 bases, and 7 bases lay outside the gene matches. The CDR3 consists of 16 residues.

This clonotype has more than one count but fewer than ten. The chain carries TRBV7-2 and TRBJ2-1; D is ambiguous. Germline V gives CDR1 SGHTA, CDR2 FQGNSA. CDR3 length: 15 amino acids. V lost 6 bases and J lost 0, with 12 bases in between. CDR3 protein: CASRLNTLSYNEQFF. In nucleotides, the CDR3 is TGTGCCAGCAGGCTTAACACTCTCTCCTACAATGAGCAGTTCTTC. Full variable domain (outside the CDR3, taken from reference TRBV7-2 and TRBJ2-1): GAGVSQSPSNKVTEKGKDVELRCDPISGHTALYWYRQSLGQGLEFLIYFQGNSAPDKSGLPSDRFSAERTGGSVSTLTIQRTQQEDSAVYLCASRLNTLSYNEQFFGPGTRLTVL.

The CDR3 DNA reads as TGCGCCAGCAGCCAAGTTACAAGGAGCAATCAGCCCCAGCATTTT. It codes for CASSQVTRSNQPQHF. The chain uses TRBV4-1 and TRBJ1-5; D unresolved. V was clipped by 1 base and J by 1 base, with 8 bases between them. The CDR3 is 15 residues long. Germline lookup yields CDR1 MGHRA and CDR2 YSYEKL.

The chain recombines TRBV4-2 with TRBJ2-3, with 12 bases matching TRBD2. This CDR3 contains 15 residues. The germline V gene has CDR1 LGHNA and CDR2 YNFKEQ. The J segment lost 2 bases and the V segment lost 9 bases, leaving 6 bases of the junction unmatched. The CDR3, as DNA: TGTGCCAGTCACCCTAGCGGGGGGGTCACAGATACGCAGTATTTT. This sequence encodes CASHPSGGVTDTQYF.

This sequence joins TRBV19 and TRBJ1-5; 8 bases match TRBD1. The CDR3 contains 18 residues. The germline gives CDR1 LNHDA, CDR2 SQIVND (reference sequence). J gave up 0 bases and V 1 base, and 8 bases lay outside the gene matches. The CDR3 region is CASSIVPRTGYSNQPQHF. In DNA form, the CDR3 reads TGTGCCAGTAGTATAGTGCCTCGGACAGGGTATAGCAATCAGCCCCAGCATTTT.

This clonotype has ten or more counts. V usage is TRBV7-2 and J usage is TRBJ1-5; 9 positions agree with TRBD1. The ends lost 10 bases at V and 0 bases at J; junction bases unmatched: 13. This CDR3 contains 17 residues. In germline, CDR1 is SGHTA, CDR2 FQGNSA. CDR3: CATLTPGTGHSNQPQHF. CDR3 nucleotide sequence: TGTGCCACACTAACCCCCGGGACAGGGCATAGCAATCAGCCCCAGCATTTT.